The 4 T cell receptor beta chains in this list originate from one sample, sequenced in a study of T-cell memory formation after mild COVID-19. TCRdb re-called the 5' RACE reads with MiXCR, one entry per CDR3 protein. The data contain about 610,000 distinct CDR3 sequences, 15% to 20% of them singletons. The sequencing input was PBMCs or a T cell subset sorted from them (not recorded which). The origin of the receptors is an adult woman who had mild COVID-19 (a few samples of this study predate the infection). Cell type and time point are not known.

This clonotype was observed a few times. The V call is TRBV20-1, the J call TRBJ1-1; D is unclear. The CDR3 contains 8 residues. CDR1 is DFQATT and CDR2 is SNEGSKA in the germline V gene (reference sequence). The CDR3 loop is CRGKEAFF. CDR3 sequence (DNA): TGCAGGGGGAAAGAAGCTTTCTTT.

The chain recombines TRBV27 with TRBJ1-2; possibly TRBD1 for D (5 bases). Trimming removed 6 bases at V and 4 bases at J, with 18 bases between. CDR3 size: 15 residues. The germline V gene has CDR1 MNHEY and CDR2 SMNVEV (reference sequence). CDR3 protein: CASSQRGGSFYGYTF. CDR3 in DNA: TGTGCCAGCAGCCAGCGGGGGGGATCTTTCTATGGCTACACCTTC.

This clonotype was seen a few times. V gene TRBV7-9 combines with J gene TRBJ2-7, with D possibly TRBD1 on 5 matching bases. Germline V gives CDR1 SEHNR, CDR2 FQNEAQ (reference sequence). The CDR3 covers 14 residues. Trimming removed 5 bases from V and 0 bases from J, with 11 bases in between. The CDR3 is CASSRQSNSYEQYF. CDR3 DNA sequence: TGTGCCAGCAGCCGACAGTCGAACTCCTACGAGCAGTACTTC.

The chain links TRBV9 to TRBJ2-3; D tentatively reads TRBD1 or TRBD2 (6 bases each). This CDR3 contains 14 residues. Trimming shortened V by 1 base and J by 2 bases, and 8 bases separated the two germline ends. Germline-derived CDR1 and CDR2 are SGDLS and YYNGEE. The CDR3 sequence: CASSVWGATDTQYF. CDR3 DNA sequence: TGTGCCAGCAGCGTATGGGGGGCCACAGATACGCAGTATTTT.